This TCR beta chain was documented in a study of blood T cell repertoires in COVID-19. The wider study: COVID-19 samples collected from the United States, Italy and Spain covered acute and convalescent phases.

This clone was counted once. This CDR3 region has 14 residues. Germline V CDR1 and CDR2: MNHEY, SVGAGI. Trimming took 4 bases from V and 4 from J, leaving 13 bases between them. Clones were sequenced by immunoSEQ multiplex PCR, and TCRdb holds only the in-frame ones, with some missing. The table includes fewer than 300,000 clones, over 70% detected once. Sequences were obtained from peripheral blood. The J gene is TRBJ1-2, the V gene TRBV6-5, with D perhaps matching TRBD1 (6 bases). The TCR originated in a woman aged 40 to 50 who had recovered from COVID-19. Written as DNA, the CDR3 is TGTGCCAGCAGTTTCTCCCGGACAGTCTATGGCTACACCTTC. This translates into CASSFSRTVYGYTF.